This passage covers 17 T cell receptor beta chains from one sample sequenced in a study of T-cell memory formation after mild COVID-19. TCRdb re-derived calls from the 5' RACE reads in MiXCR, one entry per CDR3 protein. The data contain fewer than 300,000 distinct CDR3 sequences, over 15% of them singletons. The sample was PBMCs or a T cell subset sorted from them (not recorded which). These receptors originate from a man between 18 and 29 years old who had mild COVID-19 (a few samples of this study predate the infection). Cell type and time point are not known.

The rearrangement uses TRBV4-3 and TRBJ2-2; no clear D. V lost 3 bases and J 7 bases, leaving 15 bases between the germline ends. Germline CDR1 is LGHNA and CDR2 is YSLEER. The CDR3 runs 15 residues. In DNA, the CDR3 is TGCGCCAGCAGCCAGGGTACGAGGTTCGGCGGGGAGCTGTTTTTT. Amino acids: CASSQGTRFGGELFF.

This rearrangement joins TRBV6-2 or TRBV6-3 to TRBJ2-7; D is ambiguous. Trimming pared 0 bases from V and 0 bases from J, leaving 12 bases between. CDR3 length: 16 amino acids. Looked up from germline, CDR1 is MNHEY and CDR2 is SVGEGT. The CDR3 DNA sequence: TGTGCCAGCAGTTACTCTGACGGCCTCAGCTCCTACGAGCAGTACTTC. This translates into CASSYSDGLSSYEQYF.

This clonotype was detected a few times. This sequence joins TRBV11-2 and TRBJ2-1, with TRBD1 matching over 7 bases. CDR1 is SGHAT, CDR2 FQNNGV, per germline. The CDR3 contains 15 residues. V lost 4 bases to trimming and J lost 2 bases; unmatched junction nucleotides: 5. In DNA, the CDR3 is TGTGCCAGCAGCTCCGCAGGGGGTCCCTACAATGAGCAGTTCTTC. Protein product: CASSSAGGPYNEQFF.

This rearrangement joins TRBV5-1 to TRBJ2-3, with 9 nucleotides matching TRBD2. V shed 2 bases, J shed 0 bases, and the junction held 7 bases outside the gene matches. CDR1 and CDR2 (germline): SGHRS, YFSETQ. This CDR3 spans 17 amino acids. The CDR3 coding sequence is TGCGCCAGCAGCTTCCGAAGCGGGGGGTTTAGCACAGATACGCAGTATTTT. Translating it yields CASSFRSGGFSTDTQYF.

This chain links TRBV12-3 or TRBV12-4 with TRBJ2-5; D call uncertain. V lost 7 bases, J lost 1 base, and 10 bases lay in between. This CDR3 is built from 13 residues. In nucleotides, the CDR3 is TGTGCCAGCACCAGAGGAACCCAAGAGACCCAGTACTTC. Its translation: CASTRGTQETQYF.

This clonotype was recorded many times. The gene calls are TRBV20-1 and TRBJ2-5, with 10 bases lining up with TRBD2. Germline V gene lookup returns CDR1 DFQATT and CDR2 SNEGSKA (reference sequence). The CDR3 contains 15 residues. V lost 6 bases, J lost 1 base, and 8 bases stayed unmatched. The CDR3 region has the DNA TGCAGTGCCAGCGTTCAGCGGGGGGGCCAAGAGACCCAGTACTTC. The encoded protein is CSASVQRGGQETQYF.

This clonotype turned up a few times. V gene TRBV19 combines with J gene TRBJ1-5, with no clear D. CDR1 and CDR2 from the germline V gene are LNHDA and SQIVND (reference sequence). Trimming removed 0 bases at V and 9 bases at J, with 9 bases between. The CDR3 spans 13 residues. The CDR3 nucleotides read TGTGCCAGTAGTATAGATTACGCCCGGCCCCAGCATTTT. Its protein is CASSIDYARPQHF. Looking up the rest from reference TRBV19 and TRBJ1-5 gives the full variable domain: DGGITQSPKYLFRKEGQNVTLSCEQNLNHDAMYWYRQDPGQGLRLIYYSQIVNDFQKGDIAEGYSVSREKKESFPLTVTSAQKNPTAFYLCASSIDYARPQHFGDGTRLSIL.

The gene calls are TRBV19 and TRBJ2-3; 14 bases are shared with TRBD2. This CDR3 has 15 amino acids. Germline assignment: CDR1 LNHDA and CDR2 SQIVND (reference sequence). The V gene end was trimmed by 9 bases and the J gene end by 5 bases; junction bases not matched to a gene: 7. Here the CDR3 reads CASRAGTSGGDTQYF. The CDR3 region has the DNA TGTGCCAGCCGCGCCGGGACTAGCGGGGGAGATACGCAGTATTTT.

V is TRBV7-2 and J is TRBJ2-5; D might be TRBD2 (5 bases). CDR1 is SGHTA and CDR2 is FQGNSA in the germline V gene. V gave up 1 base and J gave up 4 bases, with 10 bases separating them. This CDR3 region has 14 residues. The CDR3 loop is CASSLERNGETQYF. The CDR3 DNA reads TGTGCCAGCAGCTTAGAGCGGAATGGAGAGACCCAGTACTTC.

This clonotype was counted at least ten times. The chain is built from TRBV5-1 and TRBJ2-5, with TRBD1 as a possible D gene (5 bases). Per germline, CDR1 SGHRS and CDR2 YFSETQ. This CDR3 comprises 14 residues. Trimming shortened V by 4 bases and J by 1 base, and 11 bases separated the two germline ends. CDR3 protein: CASSRPDSQETQYF. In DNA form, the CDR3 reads TGCGCCAGCAGCCGTCCTGACAGCCAAGAGACCCAGTACTTC.

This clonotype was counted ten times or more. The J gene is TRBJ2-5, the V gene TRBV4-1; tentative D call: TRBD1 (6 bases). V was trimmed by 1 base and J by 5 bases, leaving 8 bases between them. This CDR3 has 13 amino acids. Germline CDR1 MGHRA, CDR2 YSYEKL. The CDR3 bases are TGCGCCAGCAGCCAAGCAGGGGTGGAGACCCAGTACTTC. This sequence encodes CASSQAGVETQYF.

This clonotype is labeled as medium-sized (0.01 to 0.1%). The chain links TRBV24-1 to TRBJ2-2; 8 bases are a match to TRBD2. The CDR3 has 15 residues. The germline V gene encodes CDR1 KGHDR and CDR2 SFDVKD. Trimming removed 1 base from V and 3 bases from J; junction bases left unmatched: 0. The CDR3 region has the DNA TGTGCCACCAGTGATTTAGCGGGGGACACCGGGGAGCTGTTTTTT. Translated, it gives CATSDLAGDTGELFF.

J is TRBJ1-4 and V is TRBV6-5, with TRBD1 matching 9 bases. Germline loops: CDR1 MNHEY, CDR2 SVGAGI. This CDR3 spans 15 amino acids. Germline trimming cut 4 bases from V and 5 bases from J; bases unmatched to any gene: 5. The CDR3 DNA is TGTGCCAGCAGTTCGGGACAGGGTTGGAATGAAAAACTGTTTTTT. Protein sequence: CASSSGQGWNEKLFF.

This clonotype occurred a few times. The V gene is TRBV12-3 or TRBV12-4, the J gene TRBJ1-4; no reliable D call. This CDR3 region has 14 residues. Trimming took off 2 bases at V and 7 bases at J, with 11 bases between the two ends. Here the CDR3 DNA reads TGTGCCAGCAGTTTAACGGGTCGGGGTGAAAAACTGTTTTTT. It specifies CASSLTGRGEKLFF.

In DNA form, the CDR3 reads TGTGCCAGTAGTGGGGACAGGGGATTAGGCGAGCAGTACTTC. Translated, it gives CASSGDRGLGEQYF. V and J are TRBV19 and TRBJ2-7, with 10 bases fitting TRBD1. J was trimmed by 6 bases and V by 5 bases; bases with no gene match: 7. The CDR3 has 14 residues. Germline V gene lookup returns CDR1 LNHDA and CDR2 SQIVND (reference sequence).

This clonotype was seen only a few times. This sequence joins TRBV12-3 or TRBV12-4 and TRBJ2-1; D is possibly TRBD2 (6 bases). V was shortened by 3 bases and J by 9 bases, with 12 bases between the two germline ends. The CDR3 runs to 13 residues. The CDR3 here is CASSLGGGGEQFF. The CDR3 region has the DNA TGTGCCAGCAGTTTGGGTGGGGGAGGTGAGCAGTTCTTC.

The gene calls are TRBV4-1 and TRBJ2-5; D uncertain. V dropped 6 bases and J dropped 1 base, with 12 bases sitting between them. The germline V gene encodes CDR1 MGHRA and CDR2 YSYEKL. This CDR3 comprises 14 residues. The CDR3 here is CASRATTSQETQYF. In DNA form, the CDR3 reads TGCGCCAGCAGGGCCACTACCTCCCAAGAGACCCAGTACTTC.